This TCR beta chain was obtained from a study of cytomegalovirus exposure and HLA in healthy donors. Study conclusions and caveats: A few chains tied to CMV proved CMV antigen-specific in vitro. TCR association rates varied by HLA locus in a later analysis, with DRB1 highest and HLA-C lowest. Cytomegalovirus-associated status was assigned to 164 TCR beta chains.

The PCR employed 60 Vbeta primers together with 13 Jbeta primers. Method: immunoSEQ multiplex PCR; TCRdb's copy keeps in-frame clones and lacks some. The sample carries just over 150,000 clones, approximately 72% recorded once. CDR1 MGHDK and CDR2 SYGVNS come from the germline V gene. V was pared by 3 bases and J by 10 bases, with 13 bases between. There are 13 residues in the CDR3. In this sample, this clone turned up once. Antigen: not known. The receptor was isolated from a man in his forties in good health and CMV-seropositive. The gene calls are TRBV25-1 and TRBJ2-1; D is uncertain. The sample comprised PBMCs. The CDR3 sequence: CASSDRQNTEQFF. The CDR3 DNA sequence: TGTGCCAGCAGTGATCGTCAGAATACCGAGCAGTTCTTC. The entire variable domain, with the rest obtained from reference TRBV25-1 and TRBJ2-1, is as follows: EADIYQTPRYLVIGTGKKITLECSQTMGHDKMYWYQQDPGMELHLIHYSYGVNSTEKGDLSSESTVSRIRTEHFPLTLESARPSHTSQYLCASSDRQNTEQFFGPGTRLTVL.